This T cell receptor beta chain is from a study of blood T cells in healthy people across ages. Per germline, CDR1 MNHEY and CDR2 SMNVEV (reference sequence). CDR3 length: 17 amino acids. Trimming took off 0 bases at V and 2 bases at J, with 11 bases between the two ends. Each sample had at least 7 million PBMCs isolated. Each sample provided at least 5 micrograms of extracted total RNA. Alongside a J-beta primer mix, a sample-barcoded 5' primer served in a second PCR lasting 7 to 11 cycles. Every molecule of cDNA carried a tag from a template-switch adaptor with 12 random nucleotides. TCRdb redid the calling of the 5' RACE reads with MiXCR, one entry per CDR3 protein. The sample yields over 1,200,000 distinct CDR3 sequences, approximately 60% seen once.

The sample was blood. The sequence came from a man between 18 and 35 years old in good health. The genes are TRBV27 and TRBJ1-6; D not certain. The CDR3 nucleotides are TGTGCCAGCAGTTTATCGGAGTTGCAAACCTATAATTCACCCCTCCACTTT. Translation gives CASSLSELQTYNSPLHF.